These 3 T cell receptor beta chains share one sample of origin, sequenced in a study of blood T cell repertoires in COVID-19. Sequencing was performed with immunoSEQ multiplex PCR; in TCRdb, only in-frame clones are kept and a portion is missing. The table includes 200,000 or so clones, 70% to 90% detected once. Material for sequencing was PBMCs or T cells enriched from blood (not recorded which). The source of these receptors is a young man who had recovered from COVID-19.

This clone was detected only once. This chain uses TRBV5-1 with TRBJ1-1; a weak D match, TRBD1 (5 bases). Germline assignment: CDR1 SGHRS and CDR2 YFSETQ. The CDR3 sequence is 13 residues long. V lost 0 bases to trimming and J lost 6 bases, with 9 bases between them. The CDR3 bases are TGCGCCAGCAGCTTGGGGTCGGGGGCTGAAGCTTTCTTT. This sequence encodes CASSLGSGAEAFF.

The chain joins TRBV10-3 to TRBJ1-2, with D possibly being TRBD1 (5 bases). CDR1 is ENHRY, CDR2 SYGVKD, per germline. The V end lost 0 bases, the J end lost 4 bases, and 12 bases lay between the germline ends. The CDR3 contains 15 residues. The CDR3: CAISESGGSGYGYTF. CDR3 DNA sequence: TGTGCCATCAGTGAGTCGGGGGGGTCCGGCTATGGCTACACCTTC.

V gene TRBV19 combines with J gene TRBJ1-5, with 8 bases identical to TRBD1. The V gene end was trimmed by 3 bases and the J gene end by 5 bases; junction bases not matched to a gene: 9. CDR3 length: 16 residues. Germline CDR1 reads LNHDA; CDR2 reads SQIVND (reference sequence). The CDR3 sequence: CASSIHTGGGDQPQHF. The CDR3 coding sequence is TGTGCCAGTAGTATCCATACAGGGGGTGGGGATCAGCCCCAGCATTTT.